This T cell receptor beta chain appears in the sequencing data of a study of regulatory and conventional T cells in RAG deficiency. Study outcomes and limitations: Treg unique TCR beta sequences were about 100-fold fewer in Omenn syndrome and CID/AS patients than controls. Control T-cell subsets had markedly higher Shannon entropy and lower Simpson indices than RAG-deficient patients. Omenn patients showed >80% Treg-Tconv overlap and shorter CDR3 lengths.

The method was immunoSEQ multiplex PCR; TCRdb's version includes in-frame clones alone and lacks a portion of them. The repertoire holds roughly 8,100 clones, with 80% as singletons. Trimming removed 3 bases at V and 9 bases at J, with 16 bases between. This CDR3 has 15 residues. Germline assignment: CDR1 SGDLS and CDR2 YYNGEE. Comment on this clone: No antigen is known for it.

These data were also reused for a study on regulatory T cells. As that report states: The primer mix had 52 TRBV and 13 TRBJ primers. Patient repertoires had restricted TRB V-J pairs and skewed V and J usage, most in Tregs.

The V and J genes are TRBV9 and TRBJ1-6; the D gene is possibly TRBD1 (5 bases). The receptor was isolated from a human donor in good health. The sample taken for sequencing was CD8+ T cells sorted from blood. The CDR3 nucleotides read TGTGCCAGCAGCGCCGATACGGGGGTCGGTTCACCCCTCCACTTT. This translates into CASSADTGVGSPLHF.